The 19 T cell receptor beta chains given below trace back to one sample, sequenced in a study of CD8+ T cells in alopecia areata. Sequencing templates came from extracted RNA that was reverse transcribed into cDNA. Assay used: immunoSEQ multiplex PCR; TCRdb lists only in-frame clones, some missing. The sample holds some 150,000 clones, about 51% seen once. The sequences come from CD8+ T cells sorted from blood, collected at week 0. These receptors all stem from a human donor with alopecia areata.

The V call is TRBV6-5, the J call TRBJ1-5; D is unclear. Germline V gene data show CDR1 as MNHEY and CDR2 as SVGAGI. V lost 6 bases and J lost 0, with 6 bases in between. The CDR3 loop spans 13 amino acids. In DNA form, the CDR3 reads TGTGCCAGCAGACTAAATAGCAATCAGCCCCAGCATTTT. This sequence encodes CASRLNSNQPQHF.

A single count supports this clone. The genes are TRBV6-6 and TRBJ1-5; a weak D match, TRBD1 (5 bases). The germline gives CDR1 MNHNY, CDR2 SVGAGI (reference sequence). The CDR3 runs to 15 residues. V was cut by 2 bases and J by 0 bases, with 8 bases left in between. The chain's CDR3 is CASSYAGYSNQPQHF. In DNA, the CDR3 is TGTGCCAGCAGTTACGCAGGGTATAGCAATCAGCCCCAGCATTTT.

Comments on this clone: The sample carries other DNA sequences with the same CDR3. This chain connects TRBV30 to TRBJ1-2; possible D gene TRBD1, 5 bases. The CDR3 consists of 10 residues. Germline CDR1 reads GTSNPN; CDR2 reads SVGIG (reference sequence). Trimming removed 5 bases from V and 6 bases from J, with 7 bases in between. The DNA of the CDR3 is TGTGCCTGGGGGACCAATGGCTACACCTTC. This gives the protein CAWGTNGYTF.

The rearrangement uses TRBV13 and TRBJ2-3, with a tentative D call TRBD1 (6 bases). Between the trimmed V and J ends, which lost 2 bases and 6 bases, there was a span of 15 bases. Per the germline V gene, CDR1 is PRHDT and CDR2 is FYEKMQ (reference sequence). The CDR3 is 15 amino acids. The CDR3 coding sequence is TGTGCCAGCAGCTTATTTCAGGGGTCGCCGGATACGCAGTATTTT. Its translation is CASSLFQGSPDTQYF.

The genes are TRBV30 and TRBJ2-3, with D possibly TRBD2 on 5 matching bases. Trimming took 3 bases from V and 1 from J, leaving 8 bases between them. The CDR3 totals 13 residues. Germline CDR1 and CDR2: GTSNPN and SVGIG (reference sequence). CDR3 nucleotide sequence: TGTGCCTGGAGCGGTAGCGGCACAGATACGCAGTATTTT. Translated, it gives CAWSGSGTDTQYF.

This clone was seen only a few times. This sequence joins TRBV5-1 and TRBJ2-3; unclear D gene. The CDR3 is 13 amino acids. CDR1 and CDR2 from the germline V gene are SGHRS and YFSETQ. Deletions cut 1 base from V and 1 base from J, with 4 bases between. The CDR3 loop is CASSLHGTDTQYF. CDR3 sequence (DNA): TGCGCCAGCAGCTTGCACGGCACAGATACGCAGTATTTT.

The chain is built from TRBV5-6 and TRBJ1-1; TRBD1 is a possible D gene (6 bases). Trimming removed 2 bases at V and 2 bases at J, with 10 bases between. The length of the CDR3 is 14 residues. Germline CDR1 SGHDT, CDR2 YYEEEE. This CDR3 is CASSFLQGNTEAFF. In DNA form, the CDR3 reads TGTGCCAGCAGCTTTCTACAGGGAAACACTGAAGCTTTCTTT.

This sequence joins TRBV30 and TRBJ1-5, with a tentative D call TRBD1 (5 bases). The length of the CDR3 is 16 residues. The V gene's germline CDR1 is GTSNPN and CDR2 SVGIG (reference sequence). Between the trimmed V and J ends, which lost 0 bases and 3 bases, there was a span of 15 bases. The CDR3, as DNA: TGTGCCTGGAGTGTATCCGGGACCGGGAACAATCAGCCCCAGCATTTT. Its protein is CAWSVSGTGNNQPQHF. The variable domain in full, with the rest retrieved from reference TRBV30 and TRBJ1-5, is SQTIHQWPATLVQPVGSPLSLECTVEGTSNPNLYWYRQAAGRGLQLLFYSVGIGQISSEVPQNLSASRPQDRQFILSSKKLLLSDSGFYLCAWSVSGTGNNQPQHFGDGTRLSIL.

This clone was counted a single time. The chain has TRBV9 and TRBJ1-6; 8 bases agree with TRBD1. Germline assignment: CDR1 SGDLS and CDR2 YYNGEE. The ends lost 2 bases at V and 5 bases at J; junction bases unmatched: 12. There are 18 residues in the CDR3. The CDR3 coding sequence is TGTGCCAGCAGCGTGCGTCCGGGACAGGACTTGGATAATTCACCCCTCCACTTT. Amino acid sequence: CASSVRPGQDLDNSPLHF.

The chain uses TRBV30 and TRBJ1-1; no clear D. V lost 3 bases and J lost 4, with 12 bases in between. Looked up from germline, CDR1 is GTSNPN and CDR2 is SVGIG (reference sequence). The CDR3 length is 13 residues. The CDR3 nucleotides are TGTGCCTGGAGCCCCTCAGTTGGCACTGAAGCTTTCTTT. Translating gives CAWSPSVGTEAFF.

CDR3 protein: CASSTGDEQYF. The CDR3, as DNA: TGCGCCAGCAGTACAGGGGACGAGCAGTACTTC. The gene calls are TRBV10-2 and TRBJ2-7; 7 nucleotides align to TRBD1. The CDR3 contains 11 residues. Trimming removed 5 bases from V and 5 bases from J; junction bases left unmatched: 0. Germline V gives CDR1 WSHSY, CDR2 SAAADI.

In its sample, this clone was seen a few times. The genes are TRBV9 and TRBJ1-1, with D perhaps matching TRBD1 (6 bases). The CDR3 sequence is 12 residues long. V dropped 4 bases and J dropped 6 bases, with 10 bases sitting between them. Germline V lookup: CDR1 SGDLS, CDR2 YYNGEE. DNA for the CDR3: TGTGCCAGCAGCCCAGGGGCCGCTGAAGCTTTCTTT. It specifies CASSPGAAEAFF.

The genes are TRBV30 and TRBJ1-1, with D unresolved. V was trimmed by 4 bases and J by 0 bases, leaving 6 bases between them. Germline loops: CDR1 GTSNPN, CDR2 SVGIG (reference sequence). This CDR3 has 12 residues. The CDR3 bases are TGTGCCTGGAACGGAATGAACACTGAAGCTTTCTTT. It translates to CAWNGMNTEAFF.

V and J are TRBV15 and TRBJ2-3, with 9 bases matching TRBD2. V shed 5 bases, J shed 0 bases, and the junction held 3 bases outside the gene matches. The CDR3 runs to 15 residues. Germline assignment: CDR1 LNHNV and CDR2 YYDKDF (reference sequence). CDR3 loop: CATSPSGASTDTQYF. The CDR3 nucleotides are TGTGCCACCAGCCCTAGCGGGGCCAGCACAGATACGCAGTATTTT.

The rearrangement links TRBV29-1 to TRBJ2-1; 7 bases line up with TRBD1. CDR3 length equals 14 residues. V shed 6 bases and J 2 bases; nucleotides not matched to a gene: 7. The germline V gene encodes CDR1 SQVTM and CDR2 ANQGSEA. The CDR3 loop reads CSVLTGVAYNEQFF. CDR3 sequence (DNA): TGCAGCGTACTAACAGGGGTCGCCTACAATGAGCAGTTCTTC.

The chain joins TRBV7-9 to TRBJ2-7; 8 nucleotides align to TRBD2. CDR1 and CDR2 from the germline V gene are SEHNR and FQNEAQ (reference sequence). V lost 3 bases, J lost 5 bases, and 9 bases stayed unmatched. CDR3 length equals 15 residues. CDR3 bases: TGTGCCAGCAGCTTGAAGGCGGGGGGCAACGACGAGCAGTACTTC. Its translation: CASSLKAGGNDEQYF.

This chain joins TRBV7-8 and TRBJ2-5; no definite D call. V shed 0 bases and J shed 5 bases, with 7 bases lying between them. Germline-derived CDR1 and CDR2 are SGHVS and FQNEAQ. This CDR3 has 13 residues. As DNA, the CDR3 is TGTGCCAGCAGCTTAGCAGTCCGGGAGACCCAGTACTTC. It codes for CASSLAVRETQYF.

This rearrangement joins TRBV9 to TRBJ1-1; D possibly corresponds to TRBD1 (6 bases). The CDR3 runs 14 residues. Per germline, CDR1 SGDLS and CDR2 YYNGEE. With 4 bases removed from V and 3 bases from J, the gap between germline ends came to 13 bases. The CDR3 region is CASSPQPGDTEAFF. CDR3 nucleotides: TGTGCCAGCAGCCCTCAGCCAGGGGACACTGAAGCTTTCTTT.

V is TRBV5-4 and J is TRBJ2-1; 8 bases are a match to TRBD2. The CDR3 consists of 13 residues. Germline CDR1 reads SGHNT; CDR2 reads YYREEE (reference sequence). J was trimmed by 8 bases and V by 5 bases; bases with no gene match: 6. DNA of the CDR3: TGTGCCAGCAGGCATAGGACTAGCCATGAGCAGTTCTTC. Amino acid sequence: CASRHRTSHEQFF.